A single sample is the source of the 10 T cell receptor beta chains below, sequenced in a study of human T cells and chemical hapten exposure. Time point noted: patch test 2, 6 weeks after DPC sensitization. Indicated treatment: therapeutic diphenylcyclopropenone sensitization with weekly scalp DPC. TCRdb passed the RACE reads through MiXCR, listing each CDR3 protein once. This table holds a few hundred thousand distinct CDR3 sequences, about 6% found once. Material: whole blood, obtained in connection with sensitization to the hapten diphenylcyclopropenone (DPC). The receptors come from a woman between 18 and 30 years old with alopecia areata. Some clones in this sample may be carry-over from other donors' samples.

The gene calls are TRBV6-2 or TRBV6-3 and TRBJ1-5; 9 bases line up with TRBD1. Germline V gene lookup returns CDR1 MNHEY and CDR2 SVGEGT. CDR3 length: 15 residues. With V trimmed by 4 bases and J by 3 bases, 4 bases remained unmatched. Here the CDR3 reads CASSWRDRANQPQHF. CDR3 DNA sequence: TGTGCCAGCAGTTGGCGGGACAGGGCCAATCAGCCCCAGCATTTT.

This clonotype was seen more than once but under ten times. V gene TRBV12-3 or TRBV12-4 combines with J gene TRBJ1-6; D is unclear. V was trimmed by 6 bases and J by 3 bases, leaving 9 bases between them. The CDR3 loop spans 14 amino acids. The CDR3: CASSIGFYNSPLHF. The CDR3 region has the DNA TGTGCCAGCAGCATTGGTTTCTATAATTCACCCCTCCACTTT.

The chain has TRBV20-1 and TRBJ1-1; D not resolved. This CDR3 is 13 amino acids long. Germline V CDR1 and CDR2: DFQATT, SNEGSKA (reference sequence). V was trimmed by 5 bases and J by 1 base, leaving 11 bases between them. CDR3 region: CSARQRQNTEAFF. As DNA, the CDR3 is TGCAGTGCTCGCCAGCGACAGAACACTGAAGCTTTCTTT.

This clonotype was observed at least ten times. The chain couples TRBV7-2 to TRBJ1-5; TRBD1 matches at 9 bases. V gave up 1 base and J gave up 4 bases; unmatched junction bases: 8. The CDR3 contains 17 residues. Germline CDR1 is SGHTA and CDR2 is FQGNSA. DNA for the CDR3: TGTGCCAGCAGCTTAGAACAGGGGGCCCTACTTAATCAGCCCCAGCATTTT. This translates into CASSLEQGALLNQPQHF.

This clonotype was counted at least ten times. The chain couples TRBV5-1 to TRBJ2-1, with 13 bases aligning to TRBD2. V shed 0 bases, J shed 8 bases, and the junction held 5 bases outside the gene matches. Looked up from germline, CDR1 is SGHRS and CDR2 is YFSETQ. The CDR3 is made up of 16 amino acids. Written as DNA, the CDR3 is TGCGCCAGCAGCTTGGCACTAGCGGGGGGGCGGCATGAGCAGTTCTTC. This gives the protein CASSLALAGGRHEQFF.

This clonotype was picked up many times. This chain connects TRBV18 to TRBJ1-5; D unresolved. Germline CDR1 KGHSH, CDR2 LQKENI. V lost 2 bases and J lost 1, with 3 bases in between. CDR3 length equals 13 residues. The CDR3 DNA follows: TGTGCCAGCTCACCAGAGAGCAATCAGCCCCAGCATTTT. Protein: CASSPESNQPQHF.

This clonotype appeared many times. The chain recombines TRBV28 with TRBJ1-5; D is undetermined. V was cut by 8 bases and J by 0 bases, with 14 bases left in between. Germline CDR1 reads MDHEN; CDR2 reads SYDVKM. The CDR3 covers 15 residues. CDR3 sequence reads: CASQRATNSNQPQHF. CDR3 DNA sequence: TGTGCCAGCCAGCGGGCCACCAATAGCAATCAGCCCCAGCATTTT.

This clonotype was seen only a few times. V is TRBV7-2 and J is TRBJ2-7; 8 bases are shared with TRBD2. V was clipped by 5 bases and J by 2 bases; unmatched bases: 5. There are 14 residues in the CDR3. CDR1 is SGHTA, CDR2 FQGNSA, per germline. The CDR3 loop is CASSHGTRTYEQYF. CDR3 coding DNA: TGTGCCAGCAGCCACGGGACTAGGACCTACGAGCAGTACTTC.

This clonotype showed up many times. No conserved phenylalanine or tryptophan ends this CDR3, so it is likely a read error. The DNA is omitted, as the CDR3 cannot be located on it reliably, and the CDR3 follows TCRdb's listing. This rearrangement joins TRBV5-6 to TRBJ2-7. The CDR3 length is 9 residues, termini included. Per germline, CDR1 SGHDT and CDR2 YYEEEE. The CDR3 reads CASSLDKGL.

In this sample, this clonotype turned up a few times. The genes are TRBV6-2 or TRBV6-3 and TRBJ2-7; D may correspond to TRBD1 or TRBD2 (7 bases each). CDR1 is MNHEY and CDR2 is SVGEGT in the germline V gene. This CDR3 has 13 amino acids. V was trimmed by 6 bases and J by 9 bases, leaving 18 bases between them. This CDR3 reads CASSDRQGEGQYF. DNA of the CDR3: TGTGCCAGCAGCGATCGCCAGGGGGAGGGGCAGTACTTC.